This passage covers 27 T cell receptor beta chains from one sample sequenced in a study of T cell clonotyping in hematopoietic cell transplantation. Indicated time point: recipient sample about 28 days before transplant, after cytoreduction. TCRdb keeps only in-frame clones here, not all; method: immunoSEQ multiplex PCR. Among some 30,000 clones listed, roughly 80% were seen once. Sequencing used peripheral blood mononuclear cells, obtained before stem cell transplant. All receptors derive from a woman aged 25 to 39 with chronic myeloid leukemia. Some clones in this sample may be carry-over from other donors' samples.

This sequence joins TRBV10-1 and TRBJ2-2, with TRBD2 as a possible D gene (6 bases). Germline V gene sequence: CDR1 WNHNN, CDR2 SYGVQD (reference sequence). This CDR3 comprises 14 residues. V lost 3 bases to trimming and J lost 5 bases, with 10 bases between them. The CDR3 loop is CASSDSGRTGELFF. The CDR3 DNA follows: TGCGCCAGCAGTGATTCAGGGAGGACCGGGGAGCTGTTTTTT.

DNA of the CDR3: TGTGCTAGTGGTTCCGTGGGGGCGGCTTATGGCTACACCTTC. Amino acid sequence: CASGSVGAAYGYTF. The genes are TRBV12-5 and TRBJ1-2; maybe TRBD1 (6 bases). This CDR3 has 14 amino acids. The germline gives CDR1 LGHNT, CDR2 FRNRAP. V lost 4 bases and J lost 5, with 14 bases in between.

This clone was detected only once. An end of the junction differs from the germline gene, which may be a read error. This chain joins TRBV19 and TRBJ1-5; D possibly corresponds to TRBD1 (5 bases). This CDR3 has 14 amino acids. CDR1 and CDR2 (germline): LNHDA, SQIVND (reference sequence). Here the CDR3 DNA reads TGCCGAGGGGCAGGGACCCAACGGGGTCAGCCCCAGCATTTT. Its translation is CRGAGTQRGQPQHF.

The J gene is TRBJ1-2, the V gene TRBV6-1; possible D gene TRBD1, 5 bases. This CDR3 comprises 12 residues. Trimming pared 4 bases from V and 5 bases from J, leaving 8 bases between. CDR1 is MNHNS, CDR2 SASEGT, per germline. CDR3 sequence (DNA): TGTGCCAGCAGTGGGAGGGGTTATGGCTACACCTTC. Its protein is CASSGRGYGYTF.

This clone was found a few times. The chain joins TRBV7-2 to TRBJ1-2; TRBD1 might be the D (5 bases). CDR3 length: 15 residues. In germline, CDR1 is SGHTA, CDR2 FQGNSA. Trimming pared 5 bases from V and 5 bases from J, leaving 18 bases between. The CDR3: CASSTRPGGVYGYTF. DNA of the CDR3: TGTGCCAGCAGCACACGCCCTGGGGGGGTATATGGCTACACCTTC.

This clone was detected only once. The CDR3 region is CASSLGRMSPLHF. The DNA of the CDR3 is TGTGCCAGTAGTCTGGGGAGGATGTCACCCCTCCACTTT. This rearrangement joins TRBV19 to TRBJ1-6; D gene ambiguous. Germline lookup yields CDR1 LNHDA and CDR2 SQIVND (reference sequence). The CDR3 has 13 residues. The V and J ends lost 5 bases and 10 bases respectively, with 12 bases between them. Full variable domain (outside the CDR3, taken from reference TRBV19 and TRBJ1-6): DGGITQSPKYLFRKEGQNVTLSCEQNLNHDAMYWYRQDPGQGLRLIYYSQIVNDFQKGDIAEGYSVSREKKESFPLTVTSAQKNPTAFYLCASSLGRMSPLHFGNGTRLTVT.

The V gene is TRBV7-7, the J gene TRBJ1-5; D is undetermined. V was clipped by 1 base and J by 6 bases, with 7 bases between them. CDR1 SSHAT and CDR2 FNYEAQ come from the germline V gene (reference sequence). There are 13 residues in the CDR3. In nucleotides, the CDR3 is TGTGCCAGCAGCTTAGAAAAGGGTCAGCCCCAGCATTTT. This gives the protein CASSLEKGQPQHF.

This clone was observed a handful of times. At the DNA level, this CDR3 is encoded by other sequences in the same sample as well. V usage is TRBV29-1 and J usage is TRBJ1-2; no definite D call. V was trimmed by 3 bases and J by 4 bases, leaving 3 bases between them. The CDR3 sequence is 10 residues long. The germline V gene has CDR1 SQVTM and CDR2 ANQGSEA. The CDR3 reads CSVEGYGYTF. The CDR3 coding sequence is TGCAGCGTTGAGGGCTATGGCTACACCTTC. Full variable domain (remainder filled in from reference TRBV29-1 and TRBJ1-2): SAVISQKPSRDICQRGTSLTIQCQVDSQVTMMFWYRQQPGQSLTLIATANQGSEATYESGFVIDKFPISRPNLTFSTLTVSNMSPEDSSIYLCSVEGYGYTFGSGTRLTVV.

This sequence joins TRBV6-5 and TRBJ1-5; tentatively, D is TRBD1 (6 bases). The ends were cut back, 5 bases at V and 7 bases at J, with 15 bases in the middle. The CDR3 is 14 residues long. Germline-derived CDR1 and CDR2 are MNHEY and SVGAGI. The CDR3, as DNA: TGTGCCAGCAGTCTGAGGGCAGGGGAACAGCCCCAGCATTTT. This encodes CASSLRAGEQPQHF.

V and J are TRBV2 and TRBJ1-1; D remains unclear. V gave up 7 bases and J gave up 1 base, with 7 bases separating them. The germline V gene encodes CDR1 SNHLY and CDR2 FYNNEI. CDR3 length: 12 amino acids. CDR3 sequence (DNA): TGTGCCAGCATTACGGGGAACACTGAAGCTTTCTTT. This gives the protein CASITGNTEAFF.

The chain joins TRBV6-1 to TRBJ1-2; TRBD1 might be the D (5 bases). Trimming pared 1 base from V and 7 bases from J, leaving 13 bases between. Germline lookup yields CDR1 MNHNS and CDR2 SASEGT. The CDR3 totals 14 residues. For the CDR3, the DNA is TGTGCCAGCAGTGAAGAGACACTGAGGGGTGGCTACACCTTC. The encoded protein is CASSEETLRGGYTF.

The V and J genes are TRBV28 and TRBJ2-5, with D hard to call. Germline-derived CDR1 and CDR2 are MDHEN and SYDVKM. This CDR3 is built from 19 residues. With 6 bases removed from V and 4 bases from J, the gap between germline ends came to 30 bases. The CDR3, as DNA: TGTGCCAGCAGCCGTGCGAACTTGCGCGCCGGTCTTCACGGAGAGACCCAGTACTTC. This gives the protein CASSRANLRAGLHGETQYF.

The chain employs TRBV6-5 and TRBJ2-5; the match to TRBD2 covers 9 bases. Germline V gene data show CDR1 as MNHEY and CDR2 as SVGAGI. The CDR3 sequence is 16 residues long. The V segment lost 2 bases and the J segment 5 bases; nucleotides outside the gene matches: 9. This CDR3 reads CASSYGGGGASETQYF. In DNA form, the CDR3 reads TGTGCCAGCAGTTACGGGGGCGGGGGGGCCTCGGAGACCCAGTACTTC.

This clone turned up a few times. The gene calls are TRBV2 and TRBJ2-7, with 11 bases matching TRBD2. From germline, CDR1 is SNHLY and CDR2 FYNNEI. After removal of 6 bases from V and 0 bases from J, the junction contained 13 bases not matched to a gene. The CDR3 loop spans 18 amino acids. In nucleotides, the CDR3 is TGTGCCAGCAGGGACCAGACTAGCGGGGAGGAAAGCTCCTACGAGCAGTACGTC. It codes for CASRDQTSGEESSYEQYV.

The chain couples TRBV28 to TRBJ1-2; possibly TRBD1 for D (6 bases). The CDR3 consists of 13 residues. Trimming removed 3 bases from V and 2 bases from J, with 7 bases in between. CDR1 MDHEN and CDR2 SYDVKM come from the germline V gene. The CDR3 loop reads CASSFGQNYGYTF. The DNA of the CDR3 is TGTGCCAGCAGTTTTGGACAGAACTATGGCTACACCTTC.

This clone is medium-sized (0.01 to 0.1%) within its sample. Germline is not matched at one junction end, which may reflect a read error. The V and J genes are TRBV13 and TRBJ1-2; D may be TRBD1 (5 bases). CDR1 PRHDT and CDR2 FYEKMQ come from the germline V gene (reference sequence). The CDR3 consists of 12 residues. The CDR3, as DNA: TGTGCCAGCAGCCTCCGACAGCGGTACCCCTACTTC. Translating gives CASSLRQRYPYF.

V is TRBV4-3 and J is TRBJ2-7; 7 nucleotides align to TRBD2. Per the germline V gene, CDR1 is LGHNA and CDR2 is YSLEER. Germline trimming cut 3 bases from V and 3 bases from J; bases unmatched to any gene: 17. The CDR3 sequence is 18 residues long. The CDR3 sequence is CASSHEPLGGASGYEQYF. CDR3 nucleotide sequence: TGCGCCAGCAGCCACGAGCCACTCGGCGGGGCTAGCGGCTACGAGCAGTACTTC.

The chain is built from TRBV4-3 and TRBJ2-7; 8 bases align to TRBD2. The CDR3 length is 14 residues. The germline V gene has CDR1 LGHNA and CDR2 YSLEER. The trim removed 4 bases at V and 1 base at J, leaving 3 bases unmatched. CDR3 DNA: TGCGCCAGCAGCCTCCAGCGGGGGTCCTACGAGCAGTACTTC. This sequence encodes CASSLQRGSYEQYF.

J is TRBJ1-2 and V is TRBV6-5; D remains ambiguous. V was cut by 7 bases and J by 4 bases, with 13 bases left in between. This CDR3 has 13 residues. CDR1 MNHEY and CDR2 SVGAGI come from the germline V gene. The CDR3 region has the DNA TGTGCCAGCACCGTACCCGGGCGCTATGGCTACACCTTC. It translates to CASTVPGRYGYTF.

The V and J genes are TRBV5-1 and TRBJ1-2; D is unclear. The CDR3 sequence is 14 residues long. CDR1 SGHRS and CDR2 YFSETQ come from the germline V gene. V shed 3 bases and J shed 4 bases, with 13 bases lying between them. The CDR3 is CASSSPDGFYGYTF. The CDR3 DNA reads as TGCGCCAGCAGCTCCCCGGACGGCTTCTATGGCTACACCTTC.

The rearrangement links TRBV10-3 to TRBJ1-5; 7 bases are a match to TRBD1. With V trimmed by 10 bases and J by 6 bases, 9 bases remained unmatched. Germline V gives CDR1 ENHRY, CDR2 SYGVKD. The CDR3 totals 13 residues. In DNA form, the CDR3 reads TGTGCCAGCAGACAGGGTTCAAGTCAGCCCCAGCATTTT. Its protein is CASRQGSSQPQHF.

The CDR3 region is CASSFGGRNEQFF. CDR3 sequence (DNA): TGTGCCAGCAGCTTCGGGGGTCGGAATGAGCAGTTCTTC. This chain uses TRBV11-3 with TRBJ2-1; D possibly corresponds to TRBD2 (6 bases). The CDR3 spans 13 residues. Trimming took off 3 bases at V and 7 bases at J, with 10 bases between the two ends. Germline values: CDR1 SGHNT, CDR2 YENEEA.

This chain uses TRBV30 with TRBJ1-5, with unresolved D. Germline V gives CDR1 GTSNPN, CDR2 SVGIG (reference sequence). This CDR3 region has 13 residues. Trimming left V 2 bases short and J 1 base short, with 6 bases between. CDR3 DNA: TGTGCCTGGAGTTTTCAAAGCAATCAGCCCCAGCATTTT. Translated: CAWSFQSNQPQHF.

J is TRBJ1-1 and V is TRBV5-1; weak D call: TRBD1 (5 bases). V dropped 2 bases and J dropped 1 base, with 9 bases sitting between them. Germline V gives CDR1 SGHRS, CDR2 YFSETQ. This CDR3 spans 14 amino acids. CDR3 protein: CASSFGDGNTEAFF. CDR3 DNA sequence: TGCGCCAGCAGCTTTGGGGACGGGAACACTGAAGCTTTCTTT.

The rearrangement uses TRBV5-6 and TRBJ2-1; 8 nucleotides match TRBD1. The CDR3 has 14 residues. Germline-derived CDR1 and CDR2 are SGHDT and YYEEEE. J lost 3 bases, V lost 6 bases, and 5 bases had no gene match. The CDR3 is CASNSGTGYNEQFF. Here the CDR3 DNA reads TGTGCCAGCAACTCCGGGACAGGCTACAATGAGCAGTTCTTC.

V and J are TRBV9 and TRBJ2-5; no definite D call. This CDR3 is built from 13 residues. CDR1 and CDR2 from the germline V gene are SGDLS and YYNGEE. With 4 bases removed from V and 3 bases from J, the gap between germline ends came to 10 bases. This chain's CDR3 is CASSPGVEETQYF. For the CDR3, the DNA is TGTGCCAGCAGCCCGGGCGTCGAAGAGACCCAGTACTTC.

The rearrangement uses TRBV15 and TRBJ1-5; 8 positions match TRBD1. This CDR3 is 17 amino acids long. Trimming took 1 base from V and 9 from J; bases not matched to a gene: 14. The germline gives CDR1 LNHNV, CDR2 YYDKDF (reference sequence). CDR3 bases: TGTGCCACCAGCAGAGTCCAGGACAGGGTTAGATTTCGGCCCCAGCATTTT. It codes for CATSRVQDRVRFRPQHF.